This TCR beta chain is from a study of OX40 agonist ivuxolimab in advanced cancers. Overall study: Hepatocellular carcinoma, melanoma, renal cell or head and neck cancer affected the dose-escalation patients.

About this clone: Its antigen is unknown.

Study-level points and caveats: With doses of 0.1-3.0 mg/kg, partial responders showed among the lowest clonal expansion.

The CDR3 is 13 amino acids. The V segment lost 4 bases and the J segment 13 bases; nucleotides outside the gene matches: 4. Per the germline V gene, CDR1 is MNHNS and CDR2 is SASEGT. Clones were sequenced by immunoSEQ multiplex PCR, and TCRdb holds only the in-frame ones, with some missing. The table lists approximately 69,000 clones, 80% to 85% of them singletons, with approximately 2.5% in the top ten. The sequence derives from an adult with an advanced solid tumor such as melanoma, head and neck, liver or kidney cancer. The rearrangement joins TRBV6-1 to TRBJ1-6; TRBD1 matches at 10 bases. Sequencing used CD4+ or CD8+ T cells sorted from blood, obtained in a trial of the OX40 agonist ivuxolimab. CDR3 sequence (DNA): TGTGCCAGCAGTGCCAGACAGGGGGCGCCCCTCCACTTT. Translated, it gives CASSARQGAPLHF.